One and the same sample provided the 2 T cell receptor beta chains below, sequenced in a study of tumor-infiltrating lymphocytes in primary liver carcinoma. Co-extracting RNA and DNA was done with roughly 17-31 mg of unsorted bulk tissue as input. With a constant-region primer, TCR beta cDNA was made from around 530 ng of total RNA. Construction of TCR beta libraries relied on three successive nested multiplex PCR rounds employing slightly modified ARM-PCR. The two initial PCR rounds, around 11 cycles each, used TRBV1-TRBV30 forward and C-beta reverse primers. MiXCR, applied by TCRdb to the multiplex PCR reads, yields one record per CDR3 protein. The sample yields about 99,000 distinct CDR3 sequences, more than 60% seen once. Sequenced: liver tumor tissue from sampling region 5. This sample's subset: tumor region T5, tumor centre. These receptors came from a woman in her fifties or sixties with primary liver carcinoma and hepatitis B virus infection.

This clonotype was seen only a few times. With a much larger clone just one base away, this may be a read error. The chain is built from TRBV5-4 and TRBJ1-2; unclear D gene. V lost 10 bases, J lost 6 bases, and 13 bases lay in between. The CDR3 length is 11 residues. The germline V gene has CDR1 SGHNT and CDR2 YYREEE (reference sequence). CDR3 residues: CAPLGDHGYTF. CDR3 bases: TGTGCCCCTTTGGGCGATCATGGCTACACCTTC.

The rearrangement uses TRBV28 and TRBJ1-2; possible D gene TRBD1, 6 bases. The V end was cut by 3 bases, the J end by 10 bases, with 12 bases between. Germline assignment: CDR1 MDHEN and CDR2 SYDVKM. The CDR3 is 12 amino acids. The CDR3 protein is CASSFGDKPYTF. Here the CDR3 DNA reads TGTGCCAGCAGTTTTGGGGACAAGCCCTACACCTTC.